This TCR beta chain appears in the sequencing data of a study of cytomegalovirus exposure and HLA in healthy donors. In the study overall: The Caucasian-associated ancestry cluster contained approximately 81% of the roughly 390 genotyped donors.

Amplification used 60 Vbeta primers and 13 Jbeta primers. Generated by immunoSEQ multiplex PCR, the TCRdb table keeps only in-frame clones and is missing some. Its clone listing holds 80,000 to 95,000 clones. Study results and limitations: Later work found that TCR association rates differed between HLA loci; DRB1 had the most and HLA-C the fewest. Researchers reportedly found TCR beta sequences accurately predicted most subjects' HLA-A and HLA-B alleles.

Germline lookup yields CDR1 SEHNR and CDR2 FQNEAQ (reference sequence). The CDR3 consists of 12 residues. With respect to this clone: The antigen is unknown. One end of the junction does not line up with germline, which may come from a read error.

Source material: PBMCs. The chain has TRBV7-9 and TRBJ2-2, with D possibly being TRBD1 (6 bases). The clonotype comes from a man aged 50 or older in good health and CMV-seropositive. CDR3 protein: CATSQGTGELFF. The DNA for the CDR3 is TGTGCCACCAGCCAGGGGACCGGGGAGCTGTTTTTT.